This T cell receptor (beta chain) was found in a study of blood T cell repertoires in COVID-19. The CDR3 contains 17 residues. Trimming cost V 6 bases and J 4 bases, with 25 bases left between them. Germline V gives CDR1 MNHEY, CDR2 SMNVEV (reference sequence). The assay was immunoSEQ multiplex PCR, and TCRdb's table has in-frame clones only and misses some. The data contain 200,000 to 300,000 clones, 85% to 90% of them singletons. The sample taken for sequencing was peripheral blood. This chain uses TRBV27 with TRBJ2-7; D is perhaps TRBD2 (6 bases). This clonotype was obtained from a woman aged 55 to 70 with COVID-19, enrolled during active disease. The CDR3 sequence is CASSAPGITGVIYEQYF. The CDR3 DNA reads TGTGCCAGCAGCGCCCCCGGGATTACGGGGGTTATTTACGAGCAGTACTTC.